The sequence of this TCR beta chain was determined in a study of identical twins. Study outcomes and limitations: Clonotypes of the beta chain that were abundant in cord blood carried fewer insertions (memory repertoires showed none).

TCRdb re-derived calls from the 5' RACE reads in MiXCR, one entry per CDR3 protein. The data hold roughly 700,000 distinct CDR3 sequences, with 8.5% to 9% observed a single time. This clonotype has more than one count but fewer than ten. The target antigen is unknown. Trimming removed 5 bases from V and 2 bases from J; junction bases left unmatched: 12. The germline V gene has CDR1 MDHEN and CDR2 SYDVKM. The CDR3 consists of 17 residues. Another study also made use of these data, one on yellow fever vaccine responses in identical twins.

This sequence joins TRBV28 and TRBJ2-7, with 10 bases that match TRBD2. The receptor comes from a woman aged 18-29 years in good health. Sequencing was performed on PBMCs. As DNA, the CDR3 is TGTGCCAGCAGTCCCCGCCCCGGACTAGCGGAAACCTACGAGCAGTACTTC. Translation gives CASSPRPGLAETYEQYF.